These 3 T cell receptor beta chains were all obtained from the same sample, sequenced in a study of CD8 T cells in ankylosing spondylitis. TCRdb fed the 5' RACE reads into MiXCR, producing one record per CDR3 protein. The data hold approximately 290,000 distinct CDR3 sequences, with 20% to 25% observed a single time. The specimen sequenced was blood, either unsorted or a sorted T cell fraction (not recorded which). These receptors were obtained from a female donor with ankylosing spondylitis or in good health (not recorded which).

This clonotype came up a few times. The chain employs TRBV5-6 and TRBJ2-1; 9 nucleotides agree with TRBD2. Germline CDR1 is SGHDT and CDR2 is YYEEEE. This CDR3 contains 14 residues. Trimming at V came to 3 bases and at J to 6 bases, leaving 4 bases not matched to a gene. The CDR3 nucleotides read TGTGCCAGCAGCTCCCTAGCGGGGACCAATGAGCAGTTCTTC. Amino acids: CASSSLAGTNEQFF.

This clonotype was seen ten or more times. This rearrangement joins TRBV4-3 to TRBJ2-1; 9 bases line up with TRBD2. Germline CDR1 LGHNA, CDR2 YSLEER. V dropped 2 bases and J dropped 0; count of bases not matched to a gene: 5. The CDR3 extends over 17 amino acids. Here the CDR3 reads CASSQLYSGSSYNEQFF. In nucleotides, the CDR3 is TGCGCCAGCAGCCAACTATATAGCGGGAGCTCCTACAATGAGCAGTTCTTC.

The chain employs TRBV6-5 and TRBJ2-1; 9 bases are a match to TRBD2. Looked up from germline, CDR1 is MNHEY and CDR2 is SVGAGI. The CDR3 totals 16 residues. The V gene end was trimmed by 5 bases and the J gene end by 3 bases; junction bases not matched to a gene: 8. The CDR3 here is CASSILTSGFYNEQFF. The CDR3 DNA follows: TGTGCCAGCAGTATACTAACTAGCGGGTTCTACAATGAGCAGTTCTTC.